This TCR beta chain was observed in a study of cytomegalovirus exposure and HLA in healthy donors (dated 2017 in TCRdb). For the study in its entirety: An earlier analysis of about 560 of the donors reported roughly 300 Gb of sequence data and 117 million unique TCR beta sequences obtained from around 190 million T cells. High-throughput TCR immunosequencing, statistical association of individual TCRs with disease status, and machine learning were combined to predict cytomegalovirus infection status. An earlier analysis of 587 of the donors used high-throughput TCR beta sequencing to judge whether each TCR beta V gene segment behaved as functional or pseudogenic. Rather than drawing on any new phenotypic data, the later analysis identified candidate immune exposures from TCR beta sequences and the way those sequences occurred across donors. A later analysis re-analyzed previously published TCR beta repertoires from 500 to 700 donors and added high-resolution HLA genotyping to study TCR occurrence patterns. HLA typing included class I and class II loci at four-digit resolution. A handful of DR-DQ haplotypes were handled as single units for association and clustering because linkage in the cohort was strong. Across some 400 genotyped donors of the cohort, an average of approximately 240,000 unique TCR beta nucleotide sequences per donor were sequenced, and roughly 20% of those sequences were non-productive. The study aimed to test whether cataloging public T cell receptors could reveal signatures of past pathogen exposure. About 280 gigabases of sequencing data and some 85 million unique TCR sequences were included in an early release covering 500 to 750 HLA-typed donors. Every repertoire in the discovery cohort had been generated on one and the same sequencing platform. The T cell repertoires of under 750 subjects were profiled by immunosequencing and related to cytomegalovirus serostatus. In addition to the first cohort of roughly 700 subjects, a separate validation cohort of 120 different subjects was used. Donor age, sex, ethnicity and CMV serostatus were compiled together with the repertoire data. Of the 300 to 500 genotyped donors, more than 75% were placed in the genetic ancestry cluster associated with self-reported Caucasian donors. The number of donors typed differed by locus, with about 629-640 for A, B, C, DRB1 and DQB1, about 500 for DQA1, some 570 for DPA1, and 450 to 480 for DPB1. In a later genetic analysis, genome-wide SNP genotypes for about three fifths of the roughly 670 donors were used, and that subset was treated as a discovery cohort. General findings and caveats noted by the study authors: In a later analysis, the rate of TCR association differed among HLA loci, with DRB1 alleles having the most associated TCRs and HLA-C alleles having the fewest. Several of the top co-occurrence clusters appeared to be linked to parvovirus B19, influenza, CMV and Epstein-Barr virus, according to a later analysis. Immune exposure information for the cohort was limited to CMV serostatus. Most TCR sequences were seen in very few donors, while some public TCRs were found in many individuals. When HLA alleles, especially DR and DQ, strongly co-occurred, attributing TCR associations to individual alleles was difficult. In vitro tests confirmed that three of the cytomegalovirus-associated TCR beta chains recognize cytomegalovirus antigens. A further reported finding was that TCR beta sequences accurately predicted the HLA-A and HLA-B alleles for most subjects in the first cohort. A later analysis associated 16,951 TCR beta sequences with specific HLA alleles at a false discovery rate of 0.05. Some IMGT-functional V segments, including TRBV6-2 and TRBV6-3, could not be told apart with the 87-base-pair reads, so those segments were excluded. A group of highly shared sequence variants was considered likely to be a technical artifact of the sequencing pipeline. According to a later genetic analysis, donors in an Asian-associated ancestry cluster had fewer N-insertions in productive TCRs than the approximately 650-donor mean. In both the original and validation cohorts, the classifier was reported to diagnose cytomegalovirus status with high specificity and sensitivity. In this cohort, only TCR beta chains were sequenced, and detectable features were limited by the absence of alpha or paired-chain data. An earlier analysis of approximately 570 of the donors showed that most TCR beta V segments appeared in productive rearrangements either about 87% or about 30% of the time, which broadly matched IMGT annotations. An association between a missense DCLRE1C variant and V-gene and J-gene trimming of TCR beta chains was found in a later genetic analysis and replicated in an independent cohort. HLA typing was unavailable for some donors at each locus, so association tests used only the typed subset. Presence/absence analyses assumed roughly uniform sequencing depth across donors, an assumption that may not hold. The earlier analysis of some 540 of the donors excluded approximately 17 rarely observed V segments, including chromosome 9 orphons, because counts were too low. Most CMV-associated TCR beta chains appeared to be HLA-restricted in a later analysis, and the HLA associations seemed to be driven largely by CMV exposure. In a later analysis, HLA-associated TCR beta chains showed more clonal expansion and lower generation probabilities than non-associated chains that were equally common. The authors suggested that the approach could potentially be extended to other disease states and immunological phenotypes. The study listed 150 to 200 TCR beta chains as associated with cytomegalovirus. Linkage disequilibrium might explain the correlated functional status among segregating V segments, but an unknown experimental factor could not be ruled out.

This clone was found a few times. Which antigen it targets is not known. No quality values exist for individual bases; no much larger clone is one base distant. The library was prepared using the immunoSEQ multiplex PCR assay. For the multiplex PCR, a mixture combining 60 forward primers for TCR Vbeta segments and 13 reverse primers for TCR Jbeta segments was used. Amplification of the CDR3 region of rearranged TCR beta genes was performed with a multiplex PCR assay on genomic DNA. The Illumina HiSeq System was used to sequence the amplified TCR beta libraries as 87-base-pair reads. Per the source publication's procedure: A later analysis tallied around 87 million unique TCR beta chains across the 660 or so repertoires, and approximately 12 million of those chains were shared by two or more donors. Raw reads were error-corrected and collapsed into unique sequences by a nearest-neighbor algorithm in which closely related sequences were merged to remove PCR and sequencing errors. V, D and J gene segments were assigned by aligning CDR3 sequences to IMGT reference sequences. Each retained sequence needed at least a six-nucleotide match to both a V gene segment and a J gene segment. Rearrangements were called productive when the CDR3 lacked stop codons and stayed in frame with V and J; all others were non-productive. Following IMGT convention, CDR3 was defined as the stretch from the second conserved V-encoded cysteine up to the conserved J-encoded phenylalanine. Sequences without an unambiguous match to a single V gene segment were excluded from the earlier analysis of about 600 of the donors. In an earlier analysis of around 600 of the donors, V segments were called functional above 56.7% productive rearrangements and were called segregating when the between-donor standard deviation exceeded 5%. A statistical classification framework was built to diagnose cytomegalovirus status from the catalog of TCR beta chain sequences. In a later analysis, V and J genes were assigned by comparing TCR nucleotide sequences against IMGT/GENE-DB human TR gene sequences. Using the TCRdist pipeline, a later analysis assigned CDR3 sequences along with most-parsimonious VDJ recombination scenarios. In a later analysis, each TCR beta chain was defined by its CDR3 amino acid sequence together with its V-gene family, and reads lacking a unique V-gene family were excluded. In a later analysis, fewer than 650 highly shared, low-generation-probability nucleotide sequences were removed to address suspected cross-contamination and a sequencing artifact. For each public chain, a later analysis derived a clonal expansion index from normalized ranks of inferred template counts within each repertoire. In a later analysis, generation probabilities were computed using a VDJ recombination model fitted to out-of-frame rearrangements, and the results were checked against IGoR. Hypergeometric tests were used in a later analysis to score TCR-TCR, TCR-HLA and TCR-CMV co-occurrence, with a repertoire-size bias correction applied to the TCR pairs. False discovery rates were estimated in a later analysis by permuting HLA or CMV assignments 20 times. In a later analysis, co-occurring TCRs were grouped using DBSCAN, with TCRdist sequence similarity added in when clustering inside HLA-allele-positive subsets. For co-occurrence clustering, repertoires with fewer than 30,000 or more than 120,000 public chains were excluded, along with four or five repertoires with anomalous nucleotide sharing. As stored in TCRdb, this immuneACCESS dataset retains in-frame rearrangements with V and J assigned. A fraction of the clones does not appear; measured against another copy, unresolved V genes explain less than half of the discrepancy, and the remainder lacks a known reason. That table supplies the V and J calls and clone size; D and trimming were determined from the DNA. The sample records about 160,000 clones, about four fifths of which are singletons. The leading ten clones occupy roughly 6.7% of the sample.

The germline V gene sets CDR1 to SNHLY and CDR2 to FYNNEI. V is cut back by 2 bases and J by 10 bases, with 9 bases in the junction unmatched. Reading from cysteine to phenylalanine, the CDR3 counts 15 amino acids. Only the CDR3 DNA is retained, 45 bases long and in frame from the first base. The cohort consisted of some 670 healthy bone marrow donors. Cohort members were all nominally healthy when sampled, although unrecorded immune exposures were likely present. The donor was CMV seropositive and belonged to the group of more than 250 seropositive cohort members. Each donor provided a peripheral blood sample, and peripheral blood mononuclear cells were used for TCR beta sequencing. The Qiagen DNeasy Blood Extraction Kit was used to extract genomic DNA from the blood cell samples.

The V and J segments used are TRBV2 and TRBJ2-1, and 9 bases in between align with TRBD2. The sequence was collected from a man aged 50 to 60 in good health and CMV-seropositive. The source material was PBMCs. In nucleotide form, the sequence is TGTGCCAGCAGTGAACGCCTAGCGGGAAGTCGGGAGCAGTTCTTC. This is translated as CASSERLAGSREQFF.